Below are 9 T cell receptor beta chains sequenced from a single sample in a study of early T cells in non-severe SARS-CoV-2 infection. Each CDR3 protein is one row after TCRdb ran MiXCR on the 5' RACE reads. The sample records more than 35,000 distinct CDR3 sequences, approximately 5.3% being singletons. Sequenced: whole blood. These receptors were taken from an adult who was a healthcare worker with PCR-confirmed SARS-CoV-2 infection or an uninfected control (not recorded which).

This clonotype was detected only a few times. The chain uses TRBV7-6 and TRBJ2-1; D possibly uses TRBD1 or TRBD2 (6 bases each). The germline gives CDR1 SGHVS, CDR2 FNYEAQ. This CDR3 comprises 15 residues. Trimming cost V 5 bases and J 4 bases, with 15 bases left between them. As DNA, the CDR3 is TGTGCCAGCAGCCGCCTGGGGGGCGGGTACAATGAGCAGTTCTTC. Residues: CASSRLGGGYNEQFF.

The chain is built from TRBV14 and TRBJ2-3, with no clear D. V lost 0 bases, J lost 6 bases, and 4 bases lay in between. CDR1 and CDR2 (germline): SGHDN, FVKESK. The CDR3 extends over 12 amino acids. The CDR3 is CASSQDMDTQYF. CDR3 nucleotide sequence: TGTGCCAGCAGCCAAGACATGGATACGCAGTATTTT.

The V and J genes are TRBV6-1 and TRBJ2-7, with a possible D match to TRBD1 (5 bases). Trimming removed 7 bases at V and 2 bases at J, with 9 bases between. This CDR3 has 12 residues. Germline V gives CDR1 MNHNS, CDR2 SASEGT. Here the CDR3 DNA reads TGTGCCAGCAATCAGGGTACCTACGAGCAGTACTTC. Translated: CASNQGTYEQYF.

This clonotype was counted a few times. This chain joins TRBV6-7 and TRBJ2-6, with TRBD2 as a possible D gene (5 bases). TRBV6-7 is reported as an ORF; its role is uncertain. The CDR3 has 19 amino acids. V gave up 9 bases and J gave up 0 bases, with 24 bases separating them. The DNA of the CDR3 is TGTGCCAGTGAAGGCGAACTAGACTCCGAAAACTCTGGGGCCAACGTCCTGACTTTC. The encoded protein is CASEGELDSENSGANVLTF.

In this sample, this clonotype turned up many times. The chain recombines TRBV27 with TRBJ2-4; D is unresolved. Germline CDR1 and CDR2: MNHEY and SMNVEV (reference sequence). V was shortened by 5 bases and J by 0 bases, with 11 bases between the two germline ends. CDR3 length equals 15 residues. CDR3 amino acids: CASSRNSVAKNIQYF. The CDR3 DNA sequence: TGTGCCAGCAGTCGGAACTCCGTAGCCAAAAACATTCAGTACTTC.

The genes are TRBV6-1 and TRBJ2-5, with 7 nucleotides matching TRBD2. The trim removed 10 bases at V and 1 base at J, leaving 6 bases unmatched. Germline V gene data show CDR1 as MNHNS and CDR2 as SASEGT. This CDR3 comprises 13 residues. The CDR3 DNA follows: TGTGCCATTAGCGGGCCTTTCCAAGAGACCCAGTACTTC. Translated: CAISGPFQETQYF.

This clonotype was picked up a small number of times. The genes are TRBV7-9 and TRBJ1-2; 9 bases agree with TRBD1. The length of the CDR3 is 15 residues. Germline CDR1 and CDR2: SEHNR and FQNEAQ (reference sequence). V trimming: 5 bases; J trimming: 3 bases; junction bases outside the gene matches: 7. The CDR3: CASSPGQGWHYGYTF. The CDR3 nucleotides read TGTGCCAGCAGCCCGGGACAGGGTTGGCACTATGGCTACACCTTC.

V gene TRBV6-2 or TRBV6-3 combines with J gene TRBJ1-2; D is perhaps TRBD1 (5 bases). The germline V gene encodes CDR1 MNHEY and CDR2 SVGEGT. This CDR3 has 15 amino acids. V lost 0 bases and J lost 7, with 15 bases in between. This CDR3 is CASSYSTWGQGGYTF. The CDR3 DNA reads TGTGCCAGCAGTTACTCGACGTGGGGCCAGGGTGGCTACACCTTC.

This clonotype showed up many times. The chain is built from TRBV6-6 and TRBJ1-5; D is undetermined. This CDR3 is built from 14 residues. CDR1 and CDR2 (germline): MNHNY, SVGAGI (reference sequence). Trimming stripped 6 bases from V and 4 bases from J, with 13 bases between. The CDR3 loop reads CASSSGWENQPQHF. DNA of the CDR3: TGTGCCAGCAGCTCCGGCTGGGAAAATCAGCCCCAGCATTTT.